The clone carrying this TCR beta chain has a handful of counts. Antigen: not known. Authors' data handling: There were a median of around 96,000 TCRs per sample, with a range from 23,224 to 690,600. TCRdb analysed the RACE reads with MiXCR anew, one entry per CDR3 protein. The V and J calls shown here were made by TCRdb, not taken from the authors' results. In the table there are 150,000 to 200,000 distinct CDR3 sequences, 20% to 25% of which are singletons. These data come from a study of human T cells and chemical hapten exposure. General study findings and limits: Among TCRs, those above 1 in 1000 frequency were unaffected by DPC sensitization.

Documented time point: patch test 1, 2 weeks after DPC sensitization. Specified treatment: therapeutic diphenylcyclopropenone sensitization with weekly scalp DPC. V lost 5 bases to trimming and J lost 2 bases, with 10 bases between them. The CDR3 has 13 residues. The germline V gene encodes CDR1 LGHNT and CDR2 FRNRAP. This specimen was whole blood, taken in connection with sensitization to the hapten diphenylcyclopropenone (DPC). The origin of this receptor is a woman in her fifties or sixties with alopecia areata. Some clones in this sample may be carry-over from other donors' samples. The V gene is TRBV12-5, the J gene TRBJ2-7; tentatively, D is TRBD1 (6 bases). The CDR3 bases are TGTGCTAGTGGTATGGGACAACCCTACGAGCAGTACTTC. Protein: CASGMGQPYEQYF.